The table lists the clone carrying this T cell receptor (beta chain) with a few counts. Its target is not known. Via MiXCR, TCRdb re-called the reads, giving one row per CDR3 protein. Here the sample spans about 130,000 distinct CDR3 sequences, roughly a quarter being singletons. The sample is drawn from a study of T cell repertoires in cytomegalovirus infection. Study overall: Public TCR beta signatures marked donors with CMV infection and the matching HLA.

Germline CDR1 reads LGHNT; CDR2 reads FRNRAP. The CDR3 runs to 14 residues. The ends were cut back, 5 bases at V and 5 bases at J, with 15 bases in the middle. General study results and limits: HLA-C-restricted TCR beta clonotypes specific for CMV led the ex vivo response. Cumulative frequency (of public TCR beta family members) identified carriers of CMV plus the relevant HLA.

What was sequenced was PBMCs, sequenced either directly or after in vitro stimulation (not recorded which). The V call is TRBV12-5, the J call TRBJ1-2; TRBD1 might be the D (5 bases). This receptor was obtained from a human donor in good health (CMV status not recorded). Some clones in this sample may be carry-over from other donors' samples. The CDR3 sequence is CASGNSGQGYGYTF. The CDR3 nucleotides read TGTGCTAGTGGTAACTCGGGGCAGGGTTATGGCTACACCTTC.